This T cell receptor (beta chain) was documented in a study of CD8 T cell repertoires and HIV-1 epitope variants. Study summary: T cells were stimulated with Twenty-five Gag and Nef peptides separately. Controls were a CMV, EBV and flu pool, Ebola AY9, and no peptide. Whole-study findings and limits: No clonotypes responded to the TAALDMSHF plasma variant; roughly five recognized KF9, one HW9. This assay reports beta chains of antigen-expanded cells, not T cell function.

V trimming: 4 bases; J trimming: 6 bases; junction bases outside the gene matches: 3. The CDR3 covers 14 residues. Looked up from germline, CDR1 is SGHTA and CDR2 is FQGNSA. Produced via immunoSEQ multiplex PCR; TCRdb's table is partial and in-frame only. This sample has 4,500 or so clones, with less than 75% found just once. As regards this clone: The target antigen is unknown.

The sequence was collected from a male donor with HIV. Sequencing was done on a sample of cultured CD8+ T cells derived from PBMCs. V and J are TRBV7-2 and TRBJ1-3; 10 bases line up with TRBD1. The CDR3 spells CASSYDRGQNTIYF. The CDR3 DNA reads TGTGCCAGCAGCTACGACAGGGGGCAAAACACCATATATTTT.